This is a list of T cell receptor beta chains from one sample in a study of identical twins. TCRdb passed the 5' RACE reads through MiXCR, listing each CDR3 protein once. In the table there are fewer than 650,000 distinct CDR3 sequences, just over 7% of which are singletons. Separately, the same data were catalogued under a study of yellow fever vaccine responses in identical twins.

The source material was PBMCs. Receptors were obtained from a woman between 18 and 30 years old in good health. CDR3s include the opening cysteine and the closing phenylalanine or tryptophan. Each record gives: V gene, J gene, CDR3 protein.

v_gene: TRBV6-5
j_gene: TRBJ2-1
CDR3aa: CASSYSERSEQFF

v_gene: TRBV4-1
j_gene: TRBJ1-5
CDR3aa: CASSQERLGQGTLYSNQPQHF

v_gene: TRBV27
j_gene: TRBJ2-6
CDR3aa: CASSLIGDRGQSGANVLTF

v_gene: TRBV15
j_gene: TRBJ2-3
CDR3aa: CATSRVEASGGDTQYF

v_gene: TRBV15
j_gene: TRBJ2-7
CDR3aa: CATSRGRAGIGPSSYEQYF

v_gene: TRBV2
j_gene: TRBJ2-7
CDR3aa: CASSYGLNYEQYF

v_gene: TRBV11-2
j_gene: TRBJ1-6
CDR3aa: CASRTQGLNSPLHF

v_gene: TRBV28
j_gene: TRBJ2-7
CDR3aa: CASSLYSTRSYEQYF

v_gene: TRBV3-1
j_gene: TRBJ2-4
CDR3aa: CASSQPVGGVKNIQYF

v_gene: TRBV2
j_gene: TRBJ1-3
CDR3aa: CASSEFSSSGNTIYF

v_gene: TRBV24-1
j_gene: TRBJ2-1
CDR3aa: CATSAGYNEQFF